The T cell receptor (beta chain) described here comes from a study of cytotoxic CD8 clonotypes in ibrutinib-treated CLL. CDR1 and CDR2 from the germline V gene are SGDLS and YYNGEE. The germline V and J ends were trimmed by 4 bases and 1 base, with 14 bases remaining between them. The CDR3 has 15 residues. TCRdb keeps only in-frame clones here, not all; method: immunoSEQ multiplex PCR. The sample has hundreds of thousands of clones, around four fifths seen once. The starting material was PBMCs, obtained before ibrutinib treatment. This clonotype originated in a human donor with chronic lymphocytic leukemia. V gene TRBV9 combines with J gene TRBJ1-1, with a possible D match to TRBD1 (5 bases). The CDR3 protein is CASSPQIQANTEAFF. In nucleotides, the CDR3 is TGTGCCAGCAGCCCCCAAATACAGGCGAACACTGAAGCTTTCTTT.